This T cell receptor (beta chain) is from a study of cytomegalovirus exposure and HLA in healthy donors. Whole-study findings and limits: In vitro work confirmed that a few CMV-associated chains recognize CMV antigens.

This CDR3 comprises 13 residues. CDR1 and CDR2 from the germline V gene are MGHRA and YSYEKL. Trimming took off 0 bases at V and 4 bases at J, with 7 bases between the two ends. As for this clone: The antigen remains undetermined.

The PCR contained 60 Vbeta and 13 Jbeta primers. The data were produced by immunoSEQ multiplex PCR, yet TCRdb's version contains in-frame clones alone and is incomplete. The sample records about 140,000 clones, 65% to 80% being singletons. This receptor was taken from a woman in her thirties in good health and CMV-seronegative. The chain joins TRBV4-1 to TRBJ2-7; D is ambiguous. Sample: PBMCs. The CDR3 region has the DNA TGCGCCAGCAGCCAAGATTACTCGTACGAGCAGTACTTC. This gives the protein CASSQDYSYEQYF.